This is a list of T cell receptor beta chains from one sample in a study of T cell responses to AZD1222 COVID-19 vaccine. Profiled with immunoSEQ multiplex PCR; TCRdb holds only in-frame clones, not every one. Of about 130,000 clones listed, about 90% are singletons. The source was peripheral blood, collected on day 0 of AZD1222 vaccination. The receptors come from an adult in good health. Both conserved end residues are part of each CDR3.

V: TRBV15
J: TRBJ2-7
CDR3: CATSRDPGITYEQYF

V: TRBV6-5
J: TRBJ1-5
CDR3: CASRSERQGNQPQHF

V: TRBV24-1
J: TRBJ1-5
CDR3: CATSDSPDRAGNQPQHF

V: TRBV6-2/TRBV6-3
J: TRBJ2-2
CDR3: CASSPRLAGGAGELFF

V: TRBV5-1
J: TRBJ2-3
CDR3: CASSHAGLAGGRELNTDTQYF

V: TRBV5-1
J: TRBJ1-1
CDR3: CASSPIDRDNTEAFF

V: TRBV30
J: TRBJ2-7
CDR3: CAWSVRTGGLPYEQYF

V: TRBV7-2
J: TRBJ2-5
CDR3: CASSPIPRGGIQETQYF

V: TRBV28
J: TRBJ1-6
CDR3: CASRGPAVRPLHF

V: TRBV2
J: TRBJ2-3
CDR3: CASCRLAGITDTQYF

V: TRBV19
J: TRBJ1-1
CDR3: CASSHQPGQRNTEAFF

V: TRBV5-5
J: TRBJ2-6
CDR3: CASSLAALLSGANVLTF

V: TRBV9
J: TRBJ2-1
CDR3: CASNPLAGGVDEQFF

V: TRBV19
J: TRBJ2-7
CDR3: CASSLGQGITYEQYF

V: TRBV29-1
J: TRBJ2-7
CDR3: CSVSRGLPPEYF